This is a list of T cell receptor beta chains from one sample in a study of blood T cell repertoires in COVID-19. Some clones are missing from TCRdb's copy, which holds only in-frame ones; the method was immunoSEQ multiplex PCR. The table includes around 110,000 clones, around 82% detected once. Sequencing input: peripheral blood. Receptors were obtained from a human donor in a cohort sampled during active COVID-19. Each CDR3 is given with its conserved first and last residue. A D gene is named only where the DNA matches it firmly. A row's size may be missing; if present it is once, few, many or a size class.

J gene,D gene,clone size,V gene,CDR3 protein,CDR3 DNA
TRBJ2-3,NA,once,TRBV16,CASSQRSGSTDTQYF,TGTGCCAGCAGCCAAAGGAGCGGAAGCACAGATACGCAGTATTTT
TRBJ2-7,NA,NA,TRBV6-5,CASSSYSGYEQYF,TGTGCCAGCAGTTCGTACAGCGGTTACGAGCAGTACTTC
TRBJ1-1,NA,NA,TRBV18,CASSYRMDLNTEAFF,TGTGCCAGCTCTTACAGGATGGACCTGAACACTGAAGCTTTCTTT
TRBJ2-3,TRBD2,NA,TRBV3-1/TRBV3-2,CASSQGAGASGGQYF,TGTGCCAGCAGCCAGGGCGCGGGAGCGTCGGGTGGGCAGTATTTT
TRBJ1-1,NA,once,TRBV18,CASSGRQDAEAFF,TGTGCCAGCTCGGGCCGACAGGACGCTGAAGCTTTCTTT
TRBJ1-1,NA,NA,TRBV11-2,CASSQIRLNTEAFF,TGTGCCAGCAGCCAGATCAGATTGAACACTGAAGCTTTCTTT
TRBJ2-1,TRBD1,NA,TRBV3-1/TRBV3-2,CASRPGTGEFNEQFF,TGTGCCAGCAGACCCGGGACAGGGGAATTCAATGAGCAGTTCTTC
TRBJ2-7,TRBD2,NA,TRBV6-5,CASSYSRGGSSYEQYF,TGTGCCAGCAGTTACTCACGGGGCGGGAGCTCCTACGAGCAGTACTTC
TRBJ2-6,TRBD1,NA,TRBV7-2,CASSSQGAGANVLTF,TGTGCCAGCAGCTCGCAGGGGGCTGGGGCCAACGTCCTGACTTTC
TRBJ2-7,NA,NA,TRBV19,CASSPGHPYEQYF,TGTGCCAGTAGCCCGGGACATCCCTACGAGCAGTACTTC
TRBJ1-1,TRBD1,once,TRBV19,CASSDRGLIEAFF,TGTGCCAGTAGTGACAGGGGGCTCATTGAAGCTTTCTTT
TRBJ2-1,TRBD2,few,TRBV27,CASSFGTSGSNEQFF,TGTGCCAGCAGTTTTGGGACTAGCGGGTCAAATGAGCAGTTCTTC
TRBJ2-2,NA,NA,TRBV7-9,CASSATTGNTGELFF,TGTGCCAGCAGCGCAACGACAGGGAACACCGGGGAGCTGTTTTTT
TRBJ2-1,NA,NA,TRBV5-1,CASSMNVYSYNEQFF,TGCGCCAGCAGCATGAATGTCTACTCCTACAATGAGCAGTTCTTC
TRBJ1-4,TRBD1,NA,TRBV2,CASKQDRGLATNEKLFF,TGTGCCAGCAAACAGGACAGGGGACTTGCAACTAATGAAAAACTGTTTTTT
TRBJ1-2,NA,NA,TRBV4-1,CASSPQGTILDYGYTF,TGCGCCAGCAGCCCCCAGGGGACAATCTTAGACTATGGCTACACCTTC
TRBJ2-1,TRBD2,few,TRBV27,CASSPPLGSGRDEQFF,TGTGCCAGCAGTCCCCCGCTCGGTAGCGGGAGAGACGAGCAGTTCTTC
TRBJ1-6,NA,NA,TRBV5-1,CASSPGQLSVLNSPLHF,TGCGCCAGCAGCCCCGGACAGCTTAGTGTTTTAAATTCACCCCTCCACTTT
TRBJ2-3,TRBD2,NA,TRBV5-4,CASSSSGRALGTQYF,TGTGCCAGCAGCTCGAGCGGGAGGGCCCTCGGTACGCAGTATTTT
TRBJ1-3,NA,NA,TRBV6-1,CASSEGGSPNTIYF,TGTGCCAGCAGTGAAGGTGGCTCTCCGAACACCATATATTTT
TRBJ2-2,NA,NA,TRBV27,CASSKGVRGSGELFF,TGTGCCAGCAGCAAGGGGGTGAGGGGGAGCGGGGAGCTGTTTTTT
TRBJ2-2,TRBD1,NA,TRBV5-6,CASSLGDRRSTGELFF,TGTGCCAGCAGCTTAGGGGACAGGCGGAGCACCGGGGAGCTGTTTTTT
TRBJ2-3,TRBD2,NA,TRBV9,CASSVQTSGRDTQYF,TGTGCCAGCAGCGTGCAGACTAGCGGGCGGGATACGCAGTATTTT
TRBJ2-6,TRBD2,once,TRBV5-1,CASSKLAGGSGANVLTF,TGCGCCAGCAGTAAACTAGCGGGAGGATCTGGGGCCAACGTCCTGACTTTC
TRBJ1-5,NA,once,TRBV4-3,CASSRTQGNQPQHF,TGCGCCAGCAGCCGAACACAGGGCAATCAGCCCCAGCATTTT
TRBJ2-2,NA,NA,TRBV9,CASSVTGLNTGELFF,TGTGCCAGCAGCGTAACCGGACTGAACACCGGGGAGCTGTTTTTT
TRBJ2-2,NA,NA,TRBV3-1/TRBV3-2,CASSQAGGMNTGELFF,TGTGCCAGCAGCCAAGCAGGCGGGATGAACACCGGGGAGCTGTTTTTT
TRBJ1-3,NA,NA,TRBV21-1,CASGKGRNTIYF,TGTGCCAGCGGAAAGGGGAGAAACACCATATATTTT
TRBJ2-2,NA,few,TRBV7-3,CASSLDYTGELFF,TGTGCCAGCAGTCTCGACTACACCGGGGAGCTGTTTTTT
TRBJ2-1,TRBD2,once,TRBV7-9,CASSLAATLGGDEQFF,TGTGCCAGCAGCTTAGCAGCGACCCTCGGGGGGGATGAGCAGTTCTTC
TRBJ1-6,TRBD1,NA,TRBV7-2,CASSTRQGIGGNSPLHF,TGTGCCAGCAGCACCCGACAGGGAATCGGCGGAAATTCACCCCTCCACTTT
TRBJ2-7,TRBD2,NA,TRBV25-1,CASSRLAREQYF,TGTGCCAGCAGTCGACTAGCTAGGGAGCAGTACTTC
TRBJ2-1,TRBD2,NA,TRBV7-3,CASSGSGALLF,TGTGCCAGCAGCGGTAGCGGGGCCCTCCTCTTC
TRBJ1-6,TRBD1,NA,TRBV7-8,CASSLGGRGLNSPLHF,TGTGCCAGCAGCTTAGGTGGTAGGGGGCTTAATTCACCCCTCCACTTT
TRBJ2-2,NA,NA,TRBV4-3,CASSQEGVLTGELFF,TGCGCCAGCAGCCAAGAGGGCGTACTTACCGGGGAGCTGTTTTTT
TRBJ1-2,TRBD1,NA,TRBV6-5,CASSYSRQGDYSYTF,TGTGCCAGCAGTTACTCGAGACAGGGGGACTACAGCTACACCTTC
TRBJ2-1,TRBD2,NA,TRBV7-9,CASSSRLAGEGEQFF,TGTGCCAGCAGCAGCAGACTAGCGGGAGAGGGTGAGCAGTTCTTC
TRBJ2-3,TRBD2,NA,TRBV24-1,CATSDPGLGTDTQYF,TGTGCCACCAGTGATCCCGGACTAGGAACAGATACGCAGTATTTT
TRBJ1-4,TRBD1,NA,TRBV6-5,CASRRQTGSGEKLFF,TGTGCCAGCAGACGACAGACAGGGTCAGGGGAAAAACTGTTTTTT
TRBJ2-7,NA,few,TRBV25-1,CASSPRLNSYEQYF,TGTGCCAGCTCTCCCCGACTCAACTCCTACGAGCAGTACTTC
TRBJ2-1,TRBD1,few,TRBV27,CASSPRTGYYNEQFF,TGTGCCAGCAGTCCAAGGACAGGGTACTACAATGAGCAGTTCTTC
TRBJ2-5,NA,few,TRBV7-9,CASSLVALKETQYF,TGTGCCAGCAGCTTAGTTGCGCTAAAAGAGACCCAGTACTTC
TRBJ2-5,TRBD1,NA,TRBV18,CASSPPGGWETQYF,TGTGCCAGCTCACCACCAGGGGGCTGGGAGACCCAGTACTTC
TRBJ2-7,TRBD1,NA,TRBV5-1,CASSLAPDRAYEQYF,TGCGCCAGCAGCTTGGCCCCGGACAGGGCTTACGAGCAGTACTTC
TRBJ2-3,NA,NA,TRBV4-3,CASGGLGTDTQYF,TGCGCCAGCGGAGGCCTAGGCACAGATACGCAGTATTTT
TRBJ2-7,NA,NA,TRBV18,CASSPAYLAPSYEQYF,TGTGCCAGCTCACCAGCTTACCTAGCGCCTTCCTACGAGCAGTACTTC
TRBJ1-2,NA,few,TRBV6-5,CASSQNRDFGYTF,TGTGCCAGCAGTCAAAACAGGGATTTTGGCTACACCTTC
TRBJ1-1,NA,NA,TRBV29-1,CSVGQHEAFF,TGCAGCGTCGGACAGCATGAAGCTTTCTTT
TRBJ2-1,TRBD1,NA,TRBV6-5,CASMDGQGVYNEQFF,TGTGCCAGCATGGATGGACAGGGGGTTTACAATGAGCAGTTCTTC
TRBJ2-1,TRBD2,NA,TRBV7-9,CASSLGLADTYNEQFF,TGTGCCAGCAGCTTAGGACTAGCGGACACCTACAATGAGCAGTTCTTC
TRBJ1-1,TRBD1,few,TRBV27,CASSLKTGWTEAFF,TGTGCCAGCAGTTTAAAGACAGGGTGGACTGAAGCTTTCTTT
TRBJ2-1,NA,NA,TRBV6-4,CASSVPTDNYNEQFF,TGTGCCAGCAGTGTTCCCACTGACAATTACAATGAGCAGTTCTTC
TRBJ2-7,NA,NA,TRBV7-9,CASRPWDSREGYEQYF,TGTGCCAGCAGACCATGGGACTCCCGAGAGGGTTACGAGCAGTACTTC
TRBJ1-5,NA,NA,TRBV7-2,CASSLEWTMSNQPQHF,TGTGCCAGCAGCTTAGAATGGACAATGAGCAATCAGCCCCAGCATTTT
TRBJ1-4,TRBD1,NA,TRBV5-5,CASSGGTAGLREKLFF,TGTGCCAGCAGCGGGGGGACAGCCGGATTGCGGGAAAAACTGTTTTTT